The 14 T cell receptor beta chains listed next were all sequenced from one sample in a study of T cell responses to AZD1222 COVID-19 vaccine. The assay was immunoSEQ multiplex PCR, and TCRdb's table has in-frame clones only and misses some. The repertoire holds about 120,000 clones, roughly 84% seen once, with approximately 5.9% in the top ten. Here the sequenced sample was peripheral blood, taken on day 0 of AZD1222 vaccination. These receptors all stem from an adult in good health.

Comment on this clone: Germline is not matched at one junction end, which may reflect a read error. The genes are TRBV7-7 and TRBJ2-1; TRBD2 matches at 9 bases. This CDR3 has 15 residues. Germline V lookup: CDR1 SSHAT, CDR2 FNYEAQ (reference sequence). CDR3 in amino acids: CASSLGAGGYDEQFF. The CDR3, as DNA: TGTGCTAGCAGCTTGGGAGCGGGGGGTTACGATGAGCAGTTCTTC.

The chain combines TRBV6-2 or TRBV6-3 with TRBJ2-3, with a possible D match to TRBD2 (6 bases). This CDR3 is built from 16 residues. CDR1 and CDR2 from the germline V gene are MNHEY and SVGEGT. Trimming took off 6 bases at V and 2 bases at J, with 18 bases between the two ends. The CDR3 region is CASSLGSSDFTDTQYF. CDR3 DNA sequence: TGTGCCAGCAGCTTGGGGTCTAGCGATTTCACAGATACGCAGTATTTT.

V is TRBV19 and J is TRBJ1-2, with 8 bases matching TRBD1. Trimming took 4 bases from V and 4 from J; bases not matched to a gene: 5. The CDR3 consists of 14 residues. CDR1 LNHDA and CDR2 SQIVND come from the germline V gene (reference sequence). In DNA, the CDR3 is TGTGCCAGTAGTAAGACAGGGGAAGGCTATGGCTACACCTTC. Its translation: CASSKTGEGYGYTF.

The chain is built from TRBV28 and TRBJ1-1, with D perhaps matching TRBD1 (6 bases). Trimming pared 6 bases from V and 10 bases from J, leaving 18 bases between. Germline CDR1 and CDR2: MDHEN and SYDVKM. This CDR3 comprises 13 residues. The CDR3 sequence is CASRGGKGLSAFF. The CDR3 region has the DNA TGTGCCAGCAGAGGGGGGAAGGGGTTATCAGCTTTCTTT. Drawing the rest from reference TRBV28 and TRBJ1-1, the complete variable domain is DVKVTQSSRYLVKRTGEKVFLECVQDMDHENMFWYRQDPGLGLRLIYFSYDVKMKEKGDIPEGYSVSREKKERFSLILESASTNQTSMYLCASRGGKGLSAFFGQGTRLTVV.

J is TRBJ2-1 and V is TRBV20-1; D remains unclear. Germline V gives CDR1 DFQATT, CDR2 SNEGSKA (reference sequence). Trimming stripped 7 bases from V and 8 bases from J, with 12 bases between. CDR3 length: 11 residues. For the CDR3, the DNA is TGCAGTGTCCCTTTGGGCGATGAGCAGTTCTTC. This codes for CSVPLGDEQFF.

This chain links TRBV7-2 with TRBJ2-7, with D perhaps TRBD2 (5 bases). V shed 1 base and J shed 4 bases, with 14 bases lying between them. Looked up from germline, CDR1 is SGHTA and CDR2 is FQGNSA. The CDR3 has 15 residues. Written as DNA, the CDR3 is TGTGCCAGCAGCTTAGGTGGCAGCGGATCGTACGAGCAGTACTTC. This gives the protein CASSLGGSGSYEQYF. The full variable domain, in which reference TRBV7-2 and TRBJ2-7 provide the parts outside the CDR3, is GAGVSQSPSNKVTEKGKDVELRCDPISGHTALYWYRQSLGQGLEFLIYFQGNSAPDKSGLPSDRFSAERTGGSVSTLTIQRTQQEDSAVYLCASSLGGSGSYEQYFGPGTRLTVT.

The rearrangement links TRBV7-9 to TRBJ2-3; D unresolved. The CDR3 consists of 14 residues. Trimming removed 1 base at V and 5 bases at J, with 10 bases between. CDR1 SEHNR and CDR2 FQNEAQ come from the germline V gene (reference sequence). The CDR3 reads CASSLGDPVDTQYF. CDR3 DNA: TGTGCCAGCAGCTTAGGGGATCCCGTAGATACGCAGTATTTT.

J is TRBJ2-1 and V is TRBV7-6, with 10 bases lining up with TRBD2. Germline CDR1 SGHVS, CDR2 FNYEAQ. The CDR3 has 15 amino acids. The V gene end was trimmed by 5 bases and the J gene end by 8 bases; junction bases not matched to a gene: 9. CDR3 sequence: CASSLGLAAGDEQFF. CDR3 DNA: TGTGCCAGCAGCCTCGGACTAGCGGCCGGGGATGAGCAGTTCTTC.

The CDR3 nucleotides read TGTGCCAGCAGCCGGGACACAAGCTCCTACAATGAGCAGTTCTTC. It translates to CASSRDTSSYNEQFF. The chain links TRBV14 to TRBJ2-1; TRBD1 might be the D (6 bases). The CDR3 totals 15 residues. Germline CDR1 SGHDN, CDR2 FVKESK. V lost 4 bases to trimming and J lost 0 bases, with 10 bases between them.

The chain recombines TRBV12-3 or TRBV12-4 with TRBJ1-5; possibly TRBD1 for D (5 bases). Trimming pared 6 bases from V and 4 bases from J, leaving 7 bases between. The CDR3 is made up of 12 amino acids. The CDR3 coding sequence is TGTGCCAGCAGGGGGCAAAATCAGCCCCAGCATTTT. Translated, it gives CASRGQNQPQHF.

CDR3 nucleotides: TGTGCCAGTAGCAGGCAGGGATATGGCTACACCTTC. Residues: CASSRQGYGYTF. The chain combines TRBV19 with TRBJ1-2; D perhaps matches TRBD1 (5 bases). The germline V gene has CDR1 LNHDA and CDR2 SQIVND (reference sequence). The V end was cut by 6 bases, the J end by 5 bases, with 10 bases between. This CDR3 is 12 amino acids long.

The chain recombines TRBV19 with TRBJ2-2, with 7 bases fitting TRBD1. Looked up from germline, CDR1 is LNHDA and CDR2 is SQIVND (reference sequence). The ends lost 6 bases at V and 3 bases at J; junction bases unmatched: 4. The CDR3 spans 14 residues. In DNA, the CDR3 is TGTGCCAGTAGCCCTACAGGGGACACCGGGGAGCTGTTTTTT. Protein: CASSPTGDTGELFF.

The gene calls are TRBV4-3 and TRBJ1-2, with D maybe TRBD1 (5 bases). The V end was cut by 0 bases, the J end by 2 bases, with 13 bases between. Germline V gene data show CDR1 as LGHNA and CDR2 as YSLEER. The CDR3 extends over 16 amino acids. The CDR3: CASSQDLTGQNYGYTF. Written as DNA, the CDR3 is TGCGCCAGCAGCCAAGACCTGACGGGGCAGAACTATGGCTACACCTTC.

V usage is TRBV18 and J usage is TRBJ2-7; 10 bases line up with TRBD1. CDR1 is KGHSH and CDR2 is LQKENI in the germline V gene. The ends lost 3 bases at V and 3 bases at J; junction bases unmatched: 5. The CDR3 has 15 amino acids. The chain's CDR3 is CASSPDRDRGYEQYF. CDR3 DNA sequence: TGTGCCAGCTCACCGGACCGGGACAGGGGCTACGAGCAGTACTTC.